Below are 19 T cell receptor beta chains sequenced from a single sample in a study of cytotoxic CD8 clonotypes in ibrutinib-treated CLL. Profiled with immunoSEQ multiplex PCR; TCRdb holds only in-frame clones, not every one. The sample contains some 200,000 clones, 60% to 80% of which appear only once. The material sequenced was PBMCs, taken after 12 months of ibrutinib treatment. All receptors derive from a human donor with chronic lymphocytic leukemia.

The chain carries TRBV5-6 and TRBJ1-5; D ambiguous. CDR1 and CDR2 from the germline V gene are SGHDT and YYEEEE. CDR3 length equals 12 residues. V was clipped by 3 bases and J by 7 bases, with 8 bases between them. The CDR3 reads CASSSNVQPQHF. In nucleotides, the CDR3 is TGTGCCAGCAGCTCCAACGTGCAGCCCCAGCATTTT.

This chain links TRBV2 with TRBJ2-5; unclear D gene. The CDR3 is made up of 13 amino acids. Germline CDR1 is SNHLY and CDR2 is FYNNEI. With 3 bases removed from V and 5 bases from J, the gap between germline ends came to 10 bases. Here the CDR3 reads CASSDLFGETQYF. CDR3 bases: TGTGCCAGCAGTGATCTATTCGGGGAGACCCAGTACTTC.

This clone appeared a few times. The rearrangement joins TRBV6-1 to TRBJ2-3; tentative D call: TRBD2 (6 bases). The CDR3 contains 16 residues. V was cut by 2 bases and J by 0 bases, with 12 bases left in between. From germline, CDR1 is MNHNS and CDR2 SASEGT. CDR3 residues: CASSEYFGTSTDTQYF. The CDR3 nucleotides are TGTGCCAGCAGTGAATACTTCGGGACTAGCACAGATACGCAGTATTTT.

This clone was observed a few times. The chain carries TRBV29-1 and TRBJ1-2, with D unresolved. Germline lookup yields CDR1 SQVTM and CDR2 ANQGSEA. With 7 bases removed from V and 5 bases from J, the gap between germline ends came to 14 bases. This CDR3 is built from 12 residues. The CDR3 sequence is CSARGLGYGYTF. The CDR3 DNA is TGCAGCGCGAGAGGACTGGGGTATGGCTACACCTTC.

The chain couples TRBV4-1 to TRBJ2-1; D not resolved. This CDR3 is built from 14 residues. With 2 bases removed from V and 0 bases from J, the gap between germline ends came to 5 bases. Germline assignment: CDR1 MGHRA and CDR2 YSYEKL. The CDR3 DNA follows: TGCGCCAGCAGCCAATATAGCTCCTACAATGAGCAGTTCTTC. Amino acids: CASSQYSSYNEQFF.

V and J are TRBV11-2 and TRBJ2-7; D call uncertain. Looked up from germline, CDR1 is SGHAT and CDR2 is FQNNGV. This CDR3 region has 14 residues. V was cut by 5 bases and J by 5 bases, with 16 bases left in between. The CDR3 here is CASSPLGLFHEQYF. Here the CDR3 DNA reads TGTGCCAGCAGCCCCCTGGGCCTTTTCCACGAGCAGTACTTC.

The CDR3 bases are TGTGCCAGCAGAACCCCGAGGGGACCCTACGAGCAGTACTTC. Translated: CASRTPRGPYEQYF. This chain uses TRBV6-5 with TRBJ2-7; D possibly matches TRBD1 or TRBD2 (5 bases each). CDR1 is MNHEY, CDR2 SVGAGI, per germline. Trimming cost V 6 bases and J 2 bases, with 14 bases left between them. The CDR3 length is 14 residues.

The chain links TRBV5-1 to TRBJ2-5; 11 bases fit TRBD2. CDR1 SGHRS and CDR2 YFSETQ come from the germline V gene. With 5 bases clipped from V and 5 bases from J, the junction kept 11 bases outside the gene matches. The CDR3 contains 16 residues. In DNA, the CDR3 is TGCGCCAGCAGTCAGGCCCTACTAGCGGGGGCCGAGACCCAGTACTTC. Residues: CASSQALLAGAETQYF.

The rearrangement joins TRBV2 to TRBJ1-1; the match to TRBD1 covers 7 bases. J was trimmed by 6 bases and V by 7 bases; bases with no gene match: 11. Germline lookup yields CDR1 SNHLY and CDR2 FYNNEI. This CDR3 spans 14 amino acids. The CDR3 loop reads CASIRQGSFSEAFF. The CDR3, as DNA: TGTGCCAGCATACGACAGGGTTCCTTCTCTGAAGCTTTCTTT. The full variable domain, in which reference TRBV2 and TRBJ1-1 provide the parts outside the CDR3, is EPEVTQTPSHQVTQMGQEVILRCVPISNHLYFYWYRQILGQKVEFLVSFYNNEISEKSEIFDDQFSVERPDGSNFTLKIRSTKLEDSAMYFCASIRQGSFSEAFFGQGTRLTVV.

The genes are TRBV29-1 and TRBJ1-4; 7 positions agree with TRBD1. Germline trimming cut 6 bases from V and 7 bases from J; bases unmatched to any gene: 5. The CDR3 consists of 12 residues. Looked up from germline, CDR1 is SQVTM and CDR2 is ANQGSEA. For the CDR3, the DNA is TGCAGCGTACGACAGGGTGTTGAAAAACTGTTTTTT. Its translation: CSVRQGVEKLFF. The full variable domain, in which reference TRBV29-1 and TRBJ1-4 provide the parts outside the CDR3, is SAVISQKPSRDICQRGTSLTIQCQVDSQVTMMFWYRQQPGQSLTLIATANQGSEATYESGFVIDKFPISRPNLTFSTLTVSNMSPEDSSIYLCSVRQGVEKLFFGSGTQLSVL.

This clone was counted many times. The chain couples TRBV6-6 to TRBJ1-5; D not certain. The CDR3 extends over 16 amino acids. In germline, CDR1 is MNHNY, CDR2 SVGAGI (reference sequence). V was cut by 6 bases and J by 0 bases, with 15 bases left in between. The CDR3 protein is CASRRGGLYSNQPQHF. CDR3 in DNA: TGTGCCAGCAGGCGGGGAGGGCTATATAGCAATCAGCCCCAGCATTTT.

The V call is TRBV18, the J call TRBJ1-1; D ambiguous. Per germline, CDR1 KGHSH and CDR2 LQKENI. This CDR3 is 17 amino acids long. The V end was cut by 2 bases, the J end by 1 base, with 17 bases between. The CDR3 bases are TGTGCCAGCTCACCAAGGTTCACAGACTATCAGAACACTGAAGCTTTCTTT. This encodes CASSPRFTDYQNTEAFF.

Written as DNA, the CDR3 is TGTGCCTGGGGGTCCGGACGTCCTGGAAACACCATATATTTT. This gives the protein CAWGSGRPGNTIYF. The chain links TRBV30 to TRBJ1-3; D remains ambiguous. The CDR3 runs to 14 residues. CDR1 and CDR2 from the germline V gene are GTSNPN and SVGIG (reference sequence). V was shortened by 5 bases and J by 2 bases, with 13 bases between the two germline ends.

This clone appeared a few times. This chain uses TRBV5-1 with TRBJ1-1; no firm D call. CDR1 SGHRS and CDR2 YFSETQ come from the germline V gene. CDR3 length: 15 residues. V was shortened by 0 bases and J by 2 bases, with 11 bases between the two germline ends. The CDR3 reads CASSLAWRSNTEAFF. CDR3 DNA: TGCGCCAGCAGCTTGGCCTGGCGGTCTAACACTGAAGCTTTCTTT.

The gene calls are TRBV6-6 and TRBJ1-2; a weak D match, TRBD1 (5 bases). Germline values: CDR1 MNHNY, CDR2 SVGAGI (reference sequence). Trimming stripped 2 bases from V and 2 bases from J, with 12 bases between. The CDR3 length is 15 residues. The CDR3 coding sequence is TGTGCCAGCAGTTACCCGGCAGGGCCCAACTATGGCTACACCTTC. Translated, it gives CASSYPAGPNYGYTF.

Many counts were recorded for this clone. The chain links TRBV6-5 to TRBJ1-2; TRBD1 agrees at 9 bases. After removal of 2 bases from V and 6 bases from J, the junction contained 7 bases not matched to a gene. CDR1 MNHEY and CDR2 SVGAGI come from the germline V gene. This CDR3 is built from 15 residues. CDR3 DNA: TGTGCCAGCAGTTACCTGGACAGGGGAGGGAATGGCTACACCTTC. Its translation is CASSYLDRGGNGYTF.

The CDR3 protein is CASSQLGGGNQPQHF. In DNA, the CDR3 is TGTGCCAGCAGCCAACTGGGGGGGGGCAATCAGCCCCAGCATTTT. The chain links TRBV4-2 to TRBJ1-5; perhaps TRBD1 as D (5 bases). Germline V CDR1 and CDR2: LGHNA, YNFKEQ. The CDR3 covers 15 residues. The V end was cut by 2 bases, the J end by 2 bases, with 10 bases between.

The V and J genes are TRBV28 and TRBJ1-3; D is unclear. Trimming removed 3 bases at V and 0 bases at J, with 9 bases between. The CDR3 has 15 residues. Germline CDR1 and CDR2: MDHEN and SYDVKM. CDR3 amino acids: CASSFSPSSGNTIYF. The CDR3 DNA follows: TGTGCCAGCAGTTTTTCGCCGAGCTCTGGAAACACCATATATTTT.

V usage is TRBV19 and J usage is TRBJ2-5; D unclear. The CDR3 is 13 amino acids. V was trimmed by 0 bases and J by 6 bases, leaving 8 bases between them. Germline CDR1 is LNHDA and CDR2 is SQIVND (reference sequence). The CDR3 DNA reads TGTGCCAGTAGTATAGATCCAACCCAGACCCAGTACTTC. It translates to CASSIDPTQTQYF.